The rows below give T cell receptor beta chains drawn from one sample of a study of PD-1 blockade in mismatch repair-deficient tumors. The data were produced by immunoSEQ multiplex PCR, yet TCRdb's version contains in-frame clones alone and is incomplete. The table lists approximately 100,000 clones, 82% of them singletons. Sequencing was performed on peripheral blood, taken 35 to 37 weeks after starting pembrolizumab. These receptors were taken from an adult with mismatch repair-deficient cancer. Each CDR3 is given with its conserved first and last residue. Fields, in order: clone size, D gene, V gene, J gene, CDR3 protein, CDR3 DNA. D genes are given only for firm matches. A row's size may be missing; if present it is once, few, many or a size class.

size: -
D: TRBD1
V: TRBV19
J: TRBJ2-7
CDR3: CASSRMTGGREYEQYF
DNA: TGTGCCAGTAGTAGGATGACAGGGGGCCGCGAGTACGAGCAGTACTTC

size: -
D: -
V: TRBV28
J: TRBJ1-3
CDR3: CASSAGVLGNTIYF
DNA: TGTGCCAGCAGTGCCGGGGTCCTTGGAAACACCATATATTTT

size: -
D: -
V: TRBV5-8
J: TRBJ2-7
CDR3: CASSLIREWYEQYF
DNA: TGTGCCAGCAGCTTGATCAGGGAGTGGTACGAGCAGTACTTC

size: -
D: -
V: TRBV11-2
J: TRBJ1-2
CDR3: CASSPDTRGGYTF
DNA: TGTGCCAGCAGCCCTGATACCCGGGGTGGCTACACCTTC

size: -
D: TRBD2
V: TRBV5-1
J: TRBJ2-5
CDR3: CASSLVGTSRQETQYF
DNA: TGCGCCAGCAGCTTGGTTGGGACTAGCAGACAAGAGACCCAGTACTTC

size: -
D: -
V: TRBV5-6
J: TRBJ1-2
CDR3: CASSGGRGTNYGYTF
DNA: TGTGCCAGCAGCGGAGGACGGGGAACTAACTATGGCTACACCTTC

size: once
D: -
V: TRBV7-2
J: TRBJ2-7
CDR3: CASSPDGFAGAGYEQYF
DNA: TGTGCCAGCAGCCCCGACGGGTTTGCGGGGGCAGGCTACGAGCAGTACTTC

size: -
D: -
V: TRBV7-9
J: TRBJ1-5
CDR3: CASSPGEVTNQPQHF
DNA: TGTGCCAGCAGCCCCGGGGAGGTCACCAATCAGCCCCAGCATTTT

size: -
D: TRBD2
V: TRBV9
J: TRBJ2-1
CDR3: CASSVEFPAGGPIEQFF
DNA: TGTGCCAGCAGCGTAGAATTCCCAGCGGGAGGTCCTATTGAGCAGTTCTTC

size: -
D: -
V: TRBV7-6
J: TRBJ1-5
CDR3: CASSLSDNQPQHF
DNA: TGTGCCAGCAGCTTATCAGACAATCAGCCCCAGCATTTT

size: -
D: TRBD2
V: TRBV9
J: TRBJ2-1
CDR3: CASSSTSGSYNEQFF
DNA: TGTGCCAGCAGCTCGACTAGCGGGAGTTACAATGAGCAGTTCTTC

size: -
D: -
V: TRBV19
J: TRBJ1-1
CDR3: CASRTGGTEAFF
DNA: TGTGCCAGTAGGACCGGGGGCACTGAAGCTTTCTTT